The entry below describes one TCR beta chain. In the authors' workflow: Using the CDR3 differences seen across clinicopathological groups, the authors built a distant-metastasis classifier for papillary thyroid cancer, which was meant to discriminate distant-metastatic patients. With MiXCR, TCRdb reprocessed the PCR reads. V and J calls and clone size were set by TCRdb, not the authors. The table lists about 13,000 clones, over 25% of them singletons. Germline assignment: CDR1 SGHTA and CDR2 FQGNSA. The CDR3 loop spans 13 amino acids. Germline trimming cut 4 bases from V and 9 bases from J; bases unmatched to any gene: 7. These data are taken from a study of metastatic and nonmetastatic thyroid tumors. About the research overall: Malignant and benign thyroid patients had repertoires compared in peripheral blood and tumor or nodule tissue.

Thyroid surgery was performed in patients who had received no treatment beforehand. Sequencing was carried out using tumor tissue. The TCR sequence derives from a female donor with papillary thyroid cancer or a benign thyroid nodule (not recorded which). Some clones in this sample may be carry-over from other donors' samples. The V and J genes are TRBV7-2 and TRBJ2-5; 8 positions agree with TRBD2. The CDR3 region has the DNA TGTGCCAGCAGCTCGGGGGGGACCGCGGCCCAGTACTTC. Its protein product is CASSSGGTAAQYF.